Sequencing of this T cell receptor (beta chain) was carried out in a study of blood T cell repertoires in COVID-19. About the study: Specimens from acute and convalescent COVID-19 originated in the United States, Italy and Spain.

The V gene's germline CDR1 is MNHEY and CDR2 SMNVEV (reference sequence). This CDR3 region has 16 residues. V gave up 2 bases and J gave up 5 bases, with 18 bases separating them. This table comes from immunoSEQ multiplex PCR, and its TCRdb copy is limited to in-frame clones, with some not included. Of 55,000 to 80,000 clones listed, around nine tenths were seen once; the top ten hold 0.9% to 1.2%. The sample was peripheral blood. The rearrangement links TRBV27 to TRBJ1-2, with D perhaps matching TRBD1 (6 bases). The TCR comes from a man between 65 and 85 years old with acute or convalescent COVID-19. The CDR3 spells CASSLSLAGTLYGYTF. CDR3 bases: TGTGCCAGCAGTTTAAGTCTGGCAGGGACACTTTATGGCTACACCTTC.